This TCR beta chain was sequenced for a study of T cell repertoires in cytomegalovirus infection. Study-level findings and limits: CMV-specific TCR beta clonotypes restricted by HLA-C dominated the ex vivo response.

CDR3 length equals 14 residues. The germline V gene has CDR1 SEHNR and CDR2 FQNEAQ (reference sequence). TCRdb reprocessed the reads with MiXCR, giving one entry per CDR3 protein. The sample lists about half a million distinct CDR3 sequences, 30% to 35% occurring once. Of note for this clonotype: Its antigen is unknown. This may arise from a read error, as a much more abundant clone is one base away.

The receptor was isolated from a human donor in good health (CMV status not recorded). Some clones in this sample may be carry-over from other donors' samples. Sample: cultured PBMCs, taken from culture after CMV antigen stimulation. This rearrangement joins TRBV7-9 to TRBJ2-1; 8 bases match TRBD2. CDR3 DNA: TGTGTCGCTCCTCTACGGGAGGGAGGGAATGAGCAGTTCTTC. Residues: CVAPLREGGNEQFF.